This record looks at one T cell receptor beta chain sequence and its context. Its antigen is not identified. The data were obtained in a study of T cell responses to AZD1222 COVID-19 vaccine. Per the germline V gene, CDR1 is MDHEN and CDR2 is SYDVKM. V lost 4 bases to trimming and J lost 8 bases, with 11 bases between them. The CDR3 sequence is 13 residues long. Regarding the study as a whole: Clonal diversity may have been underestimated, and the donors were mostly white British, with more females than males. The number of AZD1222 recipients seropositive at baseline was only five or six. Unmutated variant regions are reportedly the target of nearly half of TCRs that are spike-specific.

Using immunoSEQ multiplex PCR, the repertoire was profiled, and TCRdb retains in-frame clones only, with some absent. The sample shows some 160,000 clones, approximately 93% of them seen only once. The sample here was peripheral blood, taken on day 0 of AZD1222 vaccination. V is TRBV28 and J is TRBJ1-4; no definite D call. The sequence came from an adult in good health. The CDR3 loop reads CASSWPLQEKLFF. The CDR3 coding sequence is TGTGCCAGCAGTTGGCCCCTACAGGAAAAACTGTTTTTT.